Below are 26 T cell receptor beta chains sequenced from a single sample in a study of CD8 T cells in Susac syndrome. Reverse transcription of roughly 0.5 to 1 ug RNA was carried out with random hexamers. TCRdb re-analysed the immunoSEQ multiplex PCR reads in MiXCR, keeping a single row per CDR3 protein. The data contain 75,000 to 95,000 distinct CDR3 sequences, approximately 95% of them singletons. Sequencing used CD8+ T cells from PBMCs. The receptors here all came from a human donor with Susac syndrome.

This chain connects TRBV5-6 to TRBJ2-7; 7 bases map to TRBD1. This CDR3 has 14 residues. Germline V gene sequence: CDR1 SGHDT, CDR2 YYEEEE. V gave up 4 bases and J gave up 0 bases; unmatched junction bases: 4. The CDR3 DNA reads TGTGCCAGCAGCCAGGGACAGTTCTCCTACGAGCAGTACTTC. It specifies CASSQGQFSYEQYF.

This chain connects TRBV29-1 to TRBJ2-1; 9 bases map to TRBD1. Germline values: CDR1 SQVTM, CDR2 ANQGSEA. The ends lost 5 bases at V and 16 bases at J; junction bases unmatched: 9. The CDR3 runs 11 residues. CDR3 bases: TGCAGCGTTCAGGGGCGGGACAGGGTATTCTTC. Translation: CSVQGRDRVFF.

The genes are TRBV12-3 or TRBV12-4 and TRBJ2-1, with a possible D match to TRBD2 (6 bases). Trimming cost V 3 bases and J 5 bases, with 11 bases left between them. The CDR3 length is 14 residues. CDR3 coding DNA: TGTGCCAGCAGTTTTGGTAGCGGCGACAATGAGCAGTTCTTC. This gives the protein CASSFGSGDNEQFF.

The J gene is TRBJ2-5, the V gene TRBV20-1, with TRBD2 matching over 7 bases. V shed 3 bases and J 5 bases; nucleotides not matched to a gene: 15. Germline V gene sequence: CDR1 DFQATT, CDR2 SNEGSKA (reference sequence). The CDR3 consists of 16 residues. The CDR3 nucleotides are TGCAGTGCTAGTACTCTAGCGGAAGGGAGGTGGGAGACCCAGTACTTC. Its translation: CSASTLAEGRWETQYF.

The J gene is TRBJ2-3, the V gene TRBV27; 8 bases align to TRBD2. This CDR3 is 16 amino acids long. The ends lost 3 bases at V and 8 bases at J; junction bases unmatched: 13. Germline V gene lookup returns CDR1 MNHEY and CDR2 SMNVEV (reference sequence). The CDR3, as DNA: TGTGCCAGCAGTTTGTCACAGGGACTAGTCAGCTTTACGCAGTATTTT. Translated, it gives CASSLSQGLVSFTQYF.

The rearrangement uses TRBV11-1 and TRBJ2-1; 10 bases are shared with TRBD1. This CDR3 contains 20 residues. Trimming removed 1 base from V and 0 bases from J; junction bases left unmatched: 12. The germline V gene has CDR1 SGHAT and CDR2 FQDESV (reference sequence). CDR3 sequence (DNA): TGTGCCAGCAGCTTAGTCATGGGGACAGGGGCTATTAGCTCCTACAATGAGCAGTTCTTC. Translating gives CASSLVMGTGAISSYNEQFF.

The rearrangement uses TRBV13 and TRBJ2-3; 7 nucleotides line up with TRBD2. There are 15 residues in the CDR3. Germline lookup yields CDR1 PRHDT and CDR2 FYEKMQ (reference sequence). The V gene end was trimmed by 5 bases and the J gene end by 7 bases; junction bases not matched to a gene: 12. CDR3 DNA sequence: TGTGCCAGCAGCCAGACGGGAGGCACGACTAATACGCAGTATTTT. This gives the protein CASSQTGGTTNTQYF.

CDR3 in DNA: TGCGCCAGCAGGTTTACCGAAACGCAGTATTTT. Amino acids: CASRFTETQYF. V and J are TRBV5-1 and TRBJ2-3; no definite D call. Germline V gene data show CDR1 as SGHRS and CDR2 as YFSETQ. This CDR3 comprises 11 residues. The V end lost 5 bases, the J end lost 9 bases, and 10 bases lay between the germline ends.

The chain uses TRBV20-1 and TRBJ2-1, with D possibly being TRBD2 (5 bases). Per the germline V gene, CDR1 is DFQATT and CDR2 is SNEGSKA (reference sequence). The CDR3 contains 15 residues. The V end was cut by 0 bases, the J end by 10 bases, with 19 bases between. CDR3 nucleotides: TGCAGTGCTAGAGAACTTGGAGCGGAGATGGCGGAGCAGTTCTTC. Amino acid sequence: CSARELGAEMAEQFF.

The V call is TRBV29-1, the J call TRBJ2-2; no firm D call. Trimming took 4 bases from V and 3 from J, leaving 6 bases between them. The CDR3 has 12 amino acids. From germline, CDR1 is SQVTM and CDR2 ANQGSEA. This chain's CDR3 is CSVAGDTGELFF. The CDR3 nucleotides are TGCAGCGTTGCTGGGGACACCGGGGAGCTGTTTTTT.

The gene calls are TRBV5-1 and TRBJ2-2; D unresolved. The CDR3 runs to 11 residues. Trimming removed 4 bases from V and 7 bases from J, with 5 bases in between. The germline gives CDR1 SGHRS, CDR2 YFSETQ. This CDR3 reads CASSHGGELFF. The CDR3 DNA reads as TGCGCCAGCAGCCATGGCGGGGAGCTGTTTTTT.

This clonotype showed up just once. The chain uses TRBV3-1 and TRBJ1-5; unclear D gene. The CDR3 sequence is 14 residues long. Germline lookup yields CDR1 LGHDT and CDR2 YNNKEL (reference sequence). Trimming took 3 bases from V and 0 from J, leaving 6 bases between them. The CDR3 DNA reads as TGTGCCAGCAGCCATACAGATAGCAATCAGCCCCAGCATTTT. Translated, it gives CASSHTDSNQPQHF.

The chain uses TRBV20-1 and TRBJ1-5; tentatively, D is TRBD1 (5 bases). In germline, CDR1 is DFQATT, CDR2 SNEGSKA (reference sequence). V lost 0 bases to trimming and J lost 9 bases, with 15 bases between them. This CDR3 contains 14 residues. The CDR3 loop reads CSARDLTDPWPQHF. CDR3 coding DNA: TGCAGTGCTAGAGATTTGACAGATCCATGGCCCCAGCATTTT.

This rearrangement joins TRBV4-1 to TRBJ2-7; D may correspond to TRBD1 or TRBD2 (5 bases each). Trimming cost V 0 bases and J 3 bases, with 12 bases left between them. The CDR3 loop spans 15 amino acids. Germline lookup yields CDR1 MGHRA and CDR2 YSYEKL. The CDR3 loop is CASSQDRGTYYEQYF. The CDR3 DNA sequence: TGCGCCAGCAGCCAAGATAGAGGGACGTACTACGAGCAGTACTTC.

The rearrangement joins TRBV7-9 to TRBJ2-1; D ambiguous. Looked up from germline, CDR1 is SEHNR and CDR2 is FQNEAQ (reference sequence). V shed 5 bases and J shed 9 bases, with 23 bases lying between them. This CDR3 region has 16 residues. The CDR3 is CASSPPPPKTVVEQFF. CDR3 coding DNA: TGTGCCAGCAGCCCACCTCCACCGAAAACAGTGGTTGAGCAGTTCTTC.

The chain is built from TRBV20-1 and TRBJ2-7; 9 bases agree with TRBD2. V lost 1 base, J lost 4 bases, and 8 bases stayed unmatched. Germline CDR1 DFQATT, CDR2 SNEGSKA (reference sequence). This CDR3 is built from 15 residues. CDR3 nucleotide sequence: TGCAGTGCTAGAGGGGAGAATAGCGGGAGATACGAGCAGTACTTC. Its protein is CSARGENSGRYEQYF.

J is TRBJ1-1 and V is TRBV29-1; D perhaps matches TRBD1 (5 bases). The CDR3 sequence is 12 residues long. The germline V gene has CDR1 SQVTM and CDR2 ANQGSEA. V was cut by 7 bases and J by 4 bases, with 13 bases left in between. CDR3: CSAGGGITEAFF. In nucleotides, the CDR3 is TGCAGCGCCGGGGGAGGGATCACTGAAGCTTTCTTT.

This CDR3 is CSVLDRSSYNEQFF. The CDR3 region has the DNA TGCAGCGTTCTCGACAGGAGCTCCTACAATGAGCAGTTCTTC. The chain links TRBV29-1 to TRBJ2-1; TRBD1 is a possible D gene (6 bases). There are 14 residues in the CDR3. V gave up 5 bases and J gave up 0 bases, with 11 bases separating them. Germline CDR1 and CDR2: SQVTM and ANQGSEA.

V and J are TRBV5-6 and TRBJ2-7, with a possible D match to TRBD2 (5 bases). CDR1 is SGHDT, CDR2 YYEEEE, per germline. The CDR3 is 17 residues long. V was pared by 0 bases and J by 6 bases, with 22 bases between. The CDR3 nucleotides are TGTGCCAGCAGCTTGGGTCTAGCTCGGTCTTTTGGGGTCGAGCAGTACTTC. Amino acid sequence: CASSLGLARSFGVEQYF.

This clonotype was seen once. The V call is TRBV28, the J call TRBJ2-5; D call uncertain. With 3 bases removed from V and 3 bases from J, the gap between germline ends came to 20 bases. Germline V gene data show CDR1 as MDHEN and CDR2 as SYDVKM. This CDR3 comprises 17 residues. CDR3 bases: TGTGCCAGCAGTTTGTTTTCACGTTGGAGTGGAAAAGAGACCCAGTACTTC. It yields the protein CASSLFSRWSGKETQYF.

The gene calls are TRBV28 and TRBJ2-7; 8 bases map to TRBD2. The CDR3 sequence is 15 residues long. With V trimmed by 2 bases and J by 2 bases, 5 bases remained unmatched. Germline V gene data show CDR1 as MDHEN and CDR2 as SYDVKM. CDR3 sequence (DNA): TGTGCCAGCAGTTTAGGGGCGGGAGGCACCTACGAGCAGTACTTC. Translating gives CASSLGAGGTYEQYF.

This rearrangement joins TRBV4-1 to TRBJ2-1; 7 bases agree with TRBD2. Germline V gene data show CDR1 as MGHRA and CDR2 as YSYEKL. V shed 7 bases, J shed 6 bases, and the junction held 9 bases outside the gene matches. This CDR3 comprises 14 residues. CDR3 sequence: CASTSDTGGNEQFF. The CDR3 DNA reads TGCGCCAGCACCTCGGACACGGGAGGCAATGAGCAGTTCTTC.

The chain links TRBV11-2 to TRBJ2-7, with 10 nucleotides matching TRBD1. Germline CDR1 SGHAT, CDR2 FQNNGV. Trimming took 4 bases from V and 0 from J; bases not matched to a gene: 0. The CDR3 length is 14 residues. CDR3 sequence reads: CASSWDRGSYEQYF. For the CDR3, the DNA is TGTGCCAGCAGCTGGGACAGGGGCTCCTACGAGCAGTACTTC.

This sequence joins TRBV29-1 and TRBJ1-2; D call uncertain. The CDR3 contains 12 residues. CDR1 and CDR2 from the germline V gene are SQVTM and ANQGSEA. Deletions cut 1 base from V and 4 bases from J, with 7 bases between. The CDR3 DNA reads TGCAGCGTTGAAGTGGGAAGCTATGGCTACACCTTC. Its protein is CSVEVGSYGYTF.

V usage is TRBV20-1 and J usage is TRBJ2-7; TRBD2 matches at 9 bases. Germline trimming cut 3 bases from V and 3 bases from J; bases unmatched to any gene: 9. This CDR3 is built from 15 residues. Germline-derived CDR1 and CDR2 are DFQATT and SNEGSKA (reference sequence). The CDR3 protein is CSARGREGLIYEQYF. DNA of the CDR3: TGCAGTGCTAGGGGGCGGGAGGGCCTCATCTACGAGCAGTACTTC.

V and J are TRBV27 and TRBJ2-1; 10 nucleotides line up with TRBD2. This CDR3 has 15 residues. The germline V gene has CDR1 MNHEY and CDR2 SMNVEV (reference sequence). J was trimmed by 3 bases and V by 8 bases; bases with no gene match: 7. This chain's CDR3 is CASGVGLAVYNEQFF. In DNA, the CDR3 is TGTGCCAGCGGGGTTGGACTAGCGGTCTACAATGAGCAGTTCTTC.